Shown below are 28 T cell receptor beta chains from a single sample sequenced in a study of cytotoxic CD8 clonotypes in ibrutinib-treated CLL. The data were produced by immunoSEQ multiplex PCR, yet TCRdb's version contains in-frame clones alone and is incomplete. The data show about 200,000 clones, approximately 79% seen once. Specimen: PBMCs, collected after 12 months of ibrutinib treatment. The source is a human donor with chronic lymphocytic leukemia.

The rearrangement joins TRBV5-1 to TRBJ2-2; 9 nucleotides match TRBD1. Germline V gene sequence: CDR1 SGHRS, CDR2 YFSETQ. This CDR3 is built from 15 residues. Trimming removed 5 bases from V and 6 bases from J; junction bases left unmatched: 8. The CDR3 DNA reads as TGCGCCAGCAGTCCCACCGGGACAGGGTCCGGGGAGCTGTTTTTT. Amino acid sequence: CASSPTGTGSGELFF. Full variable domain (rest looked up from reference TRBV5-1 and TRBJ2-2): KAGVTQTPRYLIKTRGQQVTLSCSPISGHRSVSWYQQTPGQGLQFLFEYFSETQRNKGNFPGRFSGRQFSNSRSEMNVSTLELGDSALYLCASSPTGTGSGELFFGEGSRLTVL.

This chain uses TRBV4-1 with TRBJ1-1; TRBD1 matches 7 bases. The junction had 4 bases not matched to a gene; V was cut back by 0 bases and J by 9 bases. Germline V lookup: CDR1 MGHRA, CDR2 YSYEKL. The CDR3 spans 13 residues. In DNA form, the CDR3 reads TGCGCCAGCAGCCAAGAGTACAGGGGAAAAGCTTTCTTT. Its translation is CASSQEYRGKAFF.

This chain links TRBV27 with TRBJ2-7, with D maybe TRBD2 (7 bases). Deletions cut 3 bases from V and 2 bases from J, with 11 bases between. The CDR3 has 14 residues. From germline, CDR1 is MNHEY and CDR2 SMNVEV (reference sequence). CDR3 bases: TGTGCCAGCAGTTTTACGGGGGGCCCCTACGAGCAGTACTTC. Protein: CASSFTGGPYEQYF.

The genes are TRBV28 and TRBJ2-7; 10 nucleotides agree with TRBD2. The CDR3 runs to 18 residues. With 3 bases clipped from V and 2 bases from J, the junction kept 13 bases outside the gene matches. Germline CDR1 and CDR2: MDHEN and SYDVKM. CDR3 nucleotide sequence: TGTGCCAGCAGTTTGTTAGTATCGAGGACTAGCGGAACCTACGAGCAGTACTTC. Encoded protein: CASSLLVSRTSGTYEQYF. The complete variable domain, with remaining parts taken from reference TRBV28 and TRBJ2-7, reads DVKVTQSSRYLVKRTGEKVFLECVQDMDHENMFWYRQDPGLGLRLIYFSYDVKMKEKGDIPEGYSVSREKKERFSLILESASTNQTSMYLCASSLLVSRTSGTYEQYFGPGTRLTVT.

The V and J genes are TRBV18 and TRBJ2-7, with D perhaps matching TRBD1 or TRBD2 (5 bases each). Germline V CDR1 and CDR2: KGHSH, LQKENI. Trimming took off 1 base at V and 1 base at J, with 11 bases between the two ends. The CDR3 extends over 15 amino acids. The CDR3: CASSPLRDGSYEQYF. The CDR3 DNA reads TGTGCCAGCTCACCACTTCGGGACGGTTCCTACGAGCAGTACTTC.

This chain links TRBV6-1 with TRBJ1-5; a possible D gene is TRBD1 (5 bases). This CDR3 region has 14 residues. Trimming removed 7 bases from V and 2 bases from J, with 12 bases in between. Germline values: CDR1 MNHNS, CDR2 SASEGT. The CDR3 loop reads CASIPGGGNQPQHF. DNA for the CDR3: TGTGCCAGCATCCCCGGGGGAGGCAATCAGCCCCAGCATTTT.

This clone was observed a handful of times. The chain links TRBV6-1 to TRBJ2-1; D remains unclear. The ends were cut back, 5 bases at V and 4 bases at J, with 6 bases in the middle. The V gene's germline CDR1 is MNHNS and CDR2 SASEGT. The CDR3 is made up of 12 amino acids. CDR3 protein: CASSPDYNEQFF. The DNA of the CDR3 is TGTGCCAGCAGTCCTGATTACAATGAGCAGTTCTTC.

The V call is TRBV19, the J call TRBJ1-2; tentative D call: TRBD1 (5 bases). In germline, CDR1 is LNHDA, CDR2 SQIVND (reference sequence). The length of the CDR3 is 14 residues. Trimming cost V 3 bases and J 4 bases, with 12 bases left between them. The CDR3, as DNA: TGTGCCAGTAGTATGTGGGGGTTCGGCTATGGCTACACCTTC. Protein: CASSMWGFGYGYTF.

This chain uses TRBV28 with TRBJ2-7, with D unclear. The germline CDR1 and CDR2 sequences are MDHEN and SYDVKM. The V gene lost 6 bases and the J gene lost 8 bases, with 11 bases spanning the gap. This CDR3 is 11 amino acids long. CDR3 in DNA: TGTGCCAGCAGCGCAACCACTAAGCAGTACTTC. This gives the protein CASSATTKQYF.

In the case of this clone: Other DNA sequences within the sample encode an identical CDR3. The rearrangement links TRBV28 to TRBJ2-7, with D unclear. CDR3 length equals 12 residues. CDR1 is MDHEN and CDR2 is SYDVKM in the germline V gene. V dropped 6 bases and J dropped 0 bases, with 6 bases sitting between them. The CDR3 DNA follows: TGTGCCAGCAGCACGAGCTCCTACGAGCAGTACTTC. Protein sequence: CASSTSSYEQYF.

The chain joins TRBV7-6 to TRBJ1-2; maybe TRBD1 (6 bases). The V and J ends lost 5 bases and 8 bases respectively, with 21 bases between them. This CDR3 spans 15 amino acids. Germline V gene data show CDR1 as SGHVS and CDR2 as FNYEAQ. The CDR3 nucleotides read TGTGCCAGCAGCCCCTCCGGGGGGCCCACCCTCGGCTACACCTTC. Translating gives CASSPSGGPTLGYTF.

The DNA for the CDR3 is TGTGCCAGCAGTTCCTCCCGTCGAGGGGCCCAGTACTTC. This sequence encodes CASSSSRRGAQYF. The chain combines TRBV27 with TRBJ2-5; D may be TRBD1 or TRBD2 (5 bases each). CDR3 size: 13 residues. V was pared by 4 bases and J by 9 bases, with 15 bases between. Per germline, CDR1 MNHEY and CDR2 SMNVEV (reference sequence).

This clone was found a few times. The chain is built from TRBV6-5 and TRBJ2-5, with unresolved D. The CDR3 totals 13 residues. Germline CDR1 reads MNHEY; CDR2 reads SVGAGI. V was pared by 4 bases and J by 2 bases, with 8 bases between. The CDR3 sequence: CASSLGRQETQYF. In DNA, the CDR3 is TGTGCCAGCAGTTTGGGTAGGCAAGAGACCCAGTACTTC.

This chain links TRBV7-9 with TRBJ2-6; weak D call: TRBD2 (5 bases). V was shortened by 5 bases and J by 4 bases, with 21 bases between the two germline ends. CDR1 is SEHNR and CDR2 is FQNEAQ in the germline V gene (reference sequence). CDR3 length equals 18 residues. The CDR3 DNA is TGTGCCAGCAGCGGAGCGGCGGCCTTCCCTTTGGGGGCCAACGTCCTGACTTTC. This encodes CASSGAAAFPLGANVLTF.

In its sample, this clone was seen a few times. This sequence joins TRBV6-1 and TRBJ1-1; D not certain. The CDR3 spans 14 residues. The germline V gene has CDR1 MNHNS and CDR2 SASEGT. V dropped 1 base and J dropped 7 bases, with 13 bases sitting between them. The CDR3 DNA sequence: TGTGCCAGCAGTGAAGTCTTAACAGACCATGAAGCTTTCTTT. This encodes CASSEVLTDHEAFF.

The chain recombines TRBV7-8 with TRBJ1-2; D may be TRBD1 (5 bases). The CDR3 spans 16 residues. CDR1 SGHVS and CDR2 FQNEAQ come from the germline V gene. V lost 5 bases, J lost 7 bases, and 23 bases lay in between. The CDR3 region is CASSAPGTPAWVGYTF. The CDR3 DNA sequence: TGTGCCAGCAGCGCCCCCGGGACCCCGGCGTGGGTTGGCTACACCTTC.

This chain joins TRBV5-1 and TRBJ1-1; D is undetermined. V gave up 6 bases and J gave up 4 bases, with 7 bases separating them. The CDR3 totals 11 residues. The germline V gene encodes CDR1 SGHRS and CDR2 YFSETQ. For the CDR3, the DNA is TGCGCCAGCAAGTCCAGCACTGAAGCTTTCTTT. Protein: CASKSSTEAFF.

CDR3 protein: CASSRYGPREEDEKLFF. The CDR3, as DNA: TGTGCCAGCAGCCGTTACGGGCCGAGGGAGGAGGATGAAAAACTGTTTTTT. The chain joins TRBV5-6 to TRBJ1-4; D not resolved. Trimming pared 4 bases from V and 6 bases from J, leaving 22 bases between. The CDR3 extends over 17 amino acids. Germline V gene lookup returns CDR1 SGHDT and CDR2 YYEEEE.

The chain combines TRBV5-1 with TRBJ2-3; no clear D gene. This CDR3 spans 14 amino acids. Germline V lookup: CDR1 SGHRS, CDR2 YFSETQ. The germline V and J ends were trimmed by 0 bases and 5 bases, with 10 bases remaining between them. The CDR3 nucleotides are TGCGCCAGCAGCTTGGCAAAAGGGATAGATACGCAGTATTTT. Translated, it gives CASSLAKGIDTQYF. The whole variable domain, remainder taken from reference TRBV5-1 and TRBJ2-3, is KAGVTQTPRYLIKTRGQQVTLSCSPISGHRSVSWYQQTPGQGLQFLFEYFSETQRNKGNFPGRFSGRQFSNSRSEMNVSTLELGDSALYLCASSLAKGIDTQYFGPGTRLTVL.

The J gene is TRBJ2-1, the V gene TRBV6-1; 7 positions match TRBD1. The V and J ends lost 7 bases and 4 bases, in that order; junction bases with no gene match: 7. Germline loops: CDR1 MNHNS, CDR2 SASEGT. The CDR3 totals 14 residues. Here the CDR3 DNA reads TGTGCCAGCAAACCCGGGGACAGATACAATGAGCAGTTCTTC. Protein sequence: CASKPGDRYNEQFF.

Regarding this clone: In the same sample, other DNA sequences code for this CDR3. This chain uses TRBV13 with TRBJ2-1; no definite D call. The germline gives CDR1 PRHDT, CDR2 FYEKMQ (reference sequence). The CDR3 has 12 residues. The germline V and J ends were trimmed by 0 bases and 7 bases, with 4 bases remaining between them. The CDR3 here is CASSLGGNEQFF. The CDR3 nucleotides are TGTGCCAGCAGCTTAGGGGGGAATGAGCAGTTCTTC.

This chain joins TRBV28 and TRBJ2-1; TRBD2 agrees at 8 bases. CDR1 is MDHEN and CDR2 is SYDVKM in the germline V gene. CDR3 length: 15 amino acids. V dropped 1 base and J dropped 6; count of bases not matched to a gene: 5. The CDR3: CASSLYTSGVNEQFF. CDR3 DNA sequence: TGTGCCAGCAGTTTATATACTAGCGGAGTCAATGAGCAGTTCTTC.

The DNA for the CDR3 is TGTGCCAGCGAGGACAGGGTTTACAATGAGCAGTTCTTC. As protein: CASEDRVYNEQFF. The chain has TRBV28 and TRBJ2-1; 8 positions match TRBD1. Per germline, CDR1 MDHEN and CDR2 SYDVKM. V was clipped by 8 bases and J by 4 bases; unmatched bases: 4. The length of the CDR3 is 13 residues.

The chain joins TRBV7-6 to TRBJ2-7; 8 bases line up with TRBD2. V lost 5 bases, J lost 4 bases, and 13 bases stayed unmatched. Germline assignment: CDR1 SGHVS and CDR2 FNYEAQ. The CDR3 contains 16 residues. This chain's CDR3 is CASSLGLASGLYEQYF. Written as DNA, the CDR3 is TGTGCCAGCAGCCTAGGTCTAGCTAGCGGGCTTTACGAGCAGTACTTC.

The chain combines TRBV10-2 with TRBJ1-1; D not certain. CDR3 length equals 13 residues. Trimming removed 10 bases at V and 1 base at J, with 13 bases between. The germline V gene encodes CDR1 WSHSY and CDR2 SAAADI. The CDR3 sequence: CATRTTENTEAFF. The CDR3 DNA is TGCGCCACCCGGACGACCGAGAACACTGAAGCTTTCTTT.

The chain links TRBV29-1 to TRBJ1-1, with TRBD1 identical over 11 bases. The germline V gene encodes CDR1 SQVTM and CDR2 ANQGSEA. The CDR3 length is 13 residues. Trimming at V came to 6 bases and at J to 5 bases, leaving 5 bases not matched to a gene. The chain's CDR3 is CSVQGQGGTEAFF. The CDR3 region has the DNA TGCAGCGTCCAGGGACAGGGGGGGACTGAAGCTTTCTTT.

Only one count was recorded for this clone. The rearrangement uses TRBV5-4 and TRBJ2-1; D uncertain. Per germline, CDR1 SGHNT and CDR2 YYREEE (reference sequence). Trimming cost V 2 bases and J 0 bases, with 6 bases left between them. The CDR3 sequence is 14 residues long. The CDR3 loop is CASSLPNSYNEQFF. As DNA, the CDR3 is TGTGCCAGCAGCTTACCTAACTCCTACAATGAGCAGTTCTTC.

The rearrangement joins TRBV6-1 to TRBJ2-3; TRBD1 matches at 10 bases. CDR1 is MNHNS and CDR2 is SASEGT in the germline V gene. V gave up 1 base and J gave up 2 bases; unmatched junction bases: 6. The CDR3 totals 17 residues. CDR3 coding DNA: TGTGCCAGCAGTGAAGTTGGGACAGGGGTTTTCACAGATACGCAGTATTTT. Translation: CASSEVGTGVFTDTQYF.